A single sample gave rise to the 5 T cell receptor beta chains below, sequenced in a study of cytomegalovirus exposure and HLA in healthy donors. Use of 60 Vbeta and 13 Jbeta primers characterized the PCR. The assay was immunoSEQ multiplex PCR, and TCRdb's table has in-frame clones only and misses some. The data contain under 130,000 clones, around 86% of them singletons. Sequenced input: PBMCs. The receptor set was obtained from a man between 25 and 39 years old in good health and CMV-seropositive.

The chain carries TRBV4-1 and TRBJ1-2; 9 bases are shared with TRBD1. V dropped 4 bases and J dropped 2; count of bases not matched to a gene: 8. Germline CDR1 and CDR2: MGHRA and YSYEKL. There are 16 residues in the CDR3. The CDR3 spells CASSPGQGRVNYGYTF. CDR3 coding DNA: TGCGCCAGCAGCCCTGGACAGGGGCGGGTCAACTATGGCTACACCTTC.

V is TRBV30 and J is TRBJ1-4; possibly TRBD1 for D (6 bases). V was trimmed by 1 base and J by 14 bases, leaving 11 bases between them. This CDR3 is built from 11 residues. Per germline, CDR1 GTSNPN and CDR2 SVGIG (reference sequence). DNA of the CDR3: TGTGCCTGGAGTGGAACAGGGTGGCTGTTTTTT. Translated, it gives CAWSGTGWLFF. Together with reference TRBV30 and TRBJ1-4, the CDR3 gives the full variable domain: SQTIHQWPATLVQPVGSPLSLECTVEGTSNPNLYWYRQAAGRGLQLLFYSVGIGQISSEVPQNLSASRPQDRQFILSSKKLLLSDSGFYLCAWSGTGWLFFGSGTQLSVL.

The chain is built from TRBV11-2 and TRBJ1-5; no definite D call. CDR1 is SGHAT, CDR2 FQNNGV, per germline. The CDR3 consists of 14 residues. The ends were cut back, 1 base at V and 7 bases at J, with 11 bases in the middle. The CDR3 here is CASSLGLGAQPQHF. The CDR3 region has the DNA TGTGCCAGCAGCTTAGGTTTGGGAGCCCAGCCCCAGCATTTT.

This clone was detected only a few times. The chain is built from TRBV6-6 and TRBJ1-4; 8 nucleotides match TRBD1. Germline V gene sequence: CDR1 MNHNY, CDR2 SVGAGI (reference sequence). The CDR3 spans 15 residues. The trim removed 4 bases at V and 8 bases at J, leaving 9 bases unmatched. CDR3 sequence: CASSSPGTGEEKLFF. As DNA, the CDR3 is TGTGCCAGCAGTTCCCCCGGGACAGGCGAAGAAAAACTGTTTTTT.

CDR3 amino acids: CAWTSKSRGRNTEAFF. The CDR3 coding sequence is TGTGCCTGGACTTCGAAGTCCCGGGGTCGGAACACTGAAGCTTTCTTT. The chain recombines TRBV30 with TRBJ1-1; D is ambiguous. Trimming left V 4 bases short and J 1 base short, with 19 bases between. This CDR3 has 16 residues. The germline V gene has CDR1 GTSNPN and CDR2 SVGIG (reference sequence).